This T cell receptor (beta chain) was sequenced in a study of siplizumab effects on memory and regulatory T cells. Assay used: immunoSEQ multiplex PCR; TCRdb lists only in-frame clones, some missing. The table lists about 52,000 clones, about 97% of them singletons. The CDR3 runs to 13 residues. Germline V lookup: CDR1 MDHEN, CDR2 SYDVKM. Trimming pared 2 bases from V and 0 bases from J, leaving 4 bases between. The chain is built from TRBV28 and TRBJ1-2; D gene ambiguous. The receptor's source is a human donor in good health. Sequencing used naive CD4+ T cells sorted from blood. As DNA, the CDR3 is TGTGCCAGCAGTTTAGTTGCTAACTATGGCTACACCTTC. Translation: CASSLVANYGYTF.